What follows are 4 T cell receptor beta chains derived from one specimen sequenced in a study of shared clonotypes between healthy human individuals (dated by TCRdb to about 2020). Libraries came from the immunoSEQ multiplex PCR assay. TCRdb re-hosts the immuneACCESS table, in-frame sequences only. Its copies lack some clones; in the studies checked, an unresolved V gene accounts for under half of them, and the cause for the rest is not known. For this sample there are 2 million to 2.5 million clones; approximately 90% appear just once. 0.3% to 0.4% of the sample goes to the ten largest clones. The sequenced sample was naive CD4+ T cells from PBMCs. In light of the paper, this sample's cell subset or site label describes: CD45RA+ positively selected. All receptors derive from a man younger than 30 in good health. Some clones in this sample may be carry-over from other donors' samples.

The genes are TRBV4-1 and TRBJ2-2; D is undetermined. CDR1 and CDR2 (germline): MGHRA, YSYEKL. The length of the CDR3 is 14 residues. V lost 6 bases and J lost 1, with 9 bases in between. CDR3 in amino acids: CASRFNRNTGELFF. As DNA, the CDR3 is TGCGCCAGCAGATTCAACAGGAACACCGGGGAGCTGTTTTTT.

The chain carries TRBV7-3 and TRBJ2-7; either TRBD1 or TRBD2 may supply D (5 bases each). Germline V lookup: CDR1 SGHTA, CDR2 FQGTGA. The CDR3 covers 13 residues. V lost 2 bases and J lost 5, with 10 bases in between. CDR3 in DNA: TGTGCCAGCAGCTTATCCGGGGCAGACGAGCAGTACTTC. Protein product: CASSLSGADEQYF.

The CDR3 spells CASSFTGLYEQYF. The CDR3 DNA reads as TGTGCCAGCAGCTTTACTGGGTTATACGAGCAGTACTTC. The chain uses TRBV11-2 and TRBJ2-7; D is unclear. Trimming took 3 bases from V and 4 from J, leaving 10 bases between them. Germline V gives CDR1 SGHAT, CDR2 FQNNGV. The CDR3 covers 13 residues.

V gene TRBV6-6 combines with J gene TRBJ1-3; no firm D call. Germline V gene sequence: CDR1 MNHNY, CDR2 SVGAGI (reference sequence). The CDR3 is 14 residues long. Between the trimmed V and J ends, which lost 5 bases and 2 bases, there was a span of 10 bases. CDR3 nucleotide sequence: TGTGCCAGCAGTACCCGAGGAACTGGAAACACCATATATTTT. It codes for CASSTRGTGNTIYF.